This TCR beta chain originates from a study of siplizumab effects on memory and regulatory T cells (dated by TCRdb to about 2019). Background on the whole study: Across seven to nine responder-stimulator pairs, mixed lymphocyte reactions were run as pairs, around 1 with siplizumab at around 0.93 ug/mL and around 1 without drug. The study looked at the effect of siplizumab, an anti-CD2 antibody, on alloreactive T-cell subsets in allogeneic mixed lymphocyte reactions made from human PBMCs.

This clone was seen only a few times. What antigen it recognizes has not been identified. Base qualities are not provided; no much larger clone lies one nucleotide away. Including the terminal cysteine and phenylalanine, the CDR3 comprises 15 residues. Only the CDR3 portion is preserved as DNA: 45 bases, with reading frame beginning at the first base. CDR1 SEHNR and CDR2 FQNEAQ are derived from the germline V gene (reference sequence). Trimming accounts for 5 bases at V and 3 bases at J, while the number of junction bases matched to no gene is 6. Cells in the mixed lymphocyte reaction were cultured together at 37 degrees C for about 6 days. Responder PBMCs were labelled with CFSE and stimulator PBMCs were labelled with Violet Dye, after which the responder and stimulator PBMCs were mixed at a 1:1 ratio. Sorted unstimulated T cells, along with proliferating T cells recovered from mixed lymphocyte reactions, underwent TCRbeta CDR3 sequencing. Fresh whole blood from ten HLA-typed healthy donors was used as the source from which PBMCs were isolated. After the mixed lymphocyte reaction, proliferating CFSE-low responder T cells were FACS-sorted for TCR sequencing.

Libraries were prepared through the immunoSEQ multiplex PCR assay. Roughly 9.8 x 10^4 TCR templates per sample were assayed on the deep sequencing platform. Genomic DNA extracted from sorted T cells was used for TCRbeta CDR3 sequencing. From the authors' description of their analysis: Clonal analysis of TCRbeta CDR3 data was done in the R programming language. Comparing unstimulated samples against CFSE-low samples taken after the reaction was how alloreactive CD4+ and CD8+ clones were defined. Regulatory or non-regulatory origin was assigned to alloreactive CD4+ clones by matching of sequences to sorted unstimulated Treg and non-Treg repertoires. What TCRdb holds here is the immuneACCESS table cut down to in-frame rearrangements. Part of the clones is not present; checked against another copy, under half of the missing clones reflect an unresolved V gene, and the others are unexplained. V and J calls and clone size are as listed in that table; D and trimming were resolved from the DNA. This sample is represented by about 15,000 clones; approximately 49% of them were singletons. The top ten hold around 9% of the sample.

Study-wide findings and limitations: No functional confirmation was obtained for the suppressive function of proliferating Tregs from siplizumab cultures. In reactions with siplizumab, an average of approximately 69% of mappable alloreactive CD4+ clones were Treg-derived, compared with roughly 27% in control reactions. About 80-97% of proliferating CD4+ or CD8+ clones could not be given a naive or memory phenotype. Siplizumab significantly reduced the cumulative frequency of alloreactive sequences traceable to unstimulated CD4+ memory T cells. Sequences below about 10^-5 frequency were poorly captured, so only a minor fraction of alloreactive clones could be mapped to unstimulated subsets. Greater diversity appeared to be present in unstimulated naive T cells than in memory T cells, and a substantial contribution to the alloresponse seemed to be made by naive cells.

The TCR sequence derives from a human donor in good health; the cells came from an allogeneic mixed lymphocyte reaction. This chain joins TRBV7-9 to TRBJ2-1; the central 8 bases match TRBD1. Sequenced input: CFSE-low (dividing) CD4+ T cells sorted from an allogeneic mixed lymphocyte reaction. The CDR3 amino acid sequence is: CASSPRQGHYNEQFF. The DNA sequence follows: TGTGCCAGCAGCCCTAGACAGGGGCACTACAATGAGCAGTTCTTC.